Shown below are 10 T cell receptor beta chains from a single sample sequenced in a study of T cells in Graves' hyperthyroidism and ophthalmopathy. The source material, RNA transcripts, was used to amplify TCR beta CDR3 regions. First-round RT-PCR targeting the TCR CDR3 was performed with the HTBI primer set. Each CDR3 protein gets one entry after TCRdb re-called the multiplex PCR reads with MiXCR. The repertoire includes fewer than 250,000 distinct CDR3 sequences, 17% of them detected once, and under 65% sits in the top ten. Material for sequencing was blood. The source of these receptors is a man aged 45-65 years with Graves' hyperthyroidism.

The J gene is TRBJ2-5, the V gene TRBV24-1; tentative D call: TRBD2 (5 bases). The germline V gene has CDR1 KGHDR and CDR2 SFDVKD. CDR3 size: 14 residues. Trimming removed 7 bases at V and 2 bases at J, with 13 bases between. CDR3 DNA: TGTGCCACCAGCCCCGCTAGCCGACAAGAGACCCAGTACTTC. Translation: CATSPASRQETQYF.

This clonotype was counted between two and nine times. The DNA for the CDR3 is TGCAGCGTTGCCCAGGGGCGGAACACTGAAGCTTTCTTT. This encodes CSVAQGRNTEAFF. The chain employs TRBV29-1 and TRBJ1-1, with a tentative D call TRBD1 (6 bases). Germline lookup yields CDR1 SQVTM and CDR2 ANQGSEA. The CDR3 loop spans 13 amino acids. The ends were cut back, 4 bases at V and 1 base at J, with 10 bases in the middle.

The sample holds many counts of this clonotype. V usage is TRBV12-3 or TRBV12-4 and J usage is TRBJ2-1, with 8 nucleotides matching TRBD1. V lost 3 bases, J lost 2 bases, and 3 bases stayed unmatched. CDR3 size: 15 residues. The CDR3, as DNA: TGTGCCAGCAGTTTCGGACAGGGCGCCTACAATGAGCAGTTCTTC. Translated, it gives CASSFGQGAYNEQFF.

This clonotype was observed many times. The chain couples TRBV6-1 to TRBJ2-5; TRBD2 matches at 7 bases. The germline CDR1 and CDR2 sequences are MNHNS and SASEGT. The CDR3 consists of 13 residues. Losses at the gene ends were 5 bases for V and 5 bases for J; bases not matched to a gene: 5. The CDR3 sequence is CASSYSGHETQYF. CDR3 sequence (DNA): TGTGCCAGCAGTTATAGCGGGCATGAGACCCAGTACTTC.

This rearrangement joins TRBV5-4 to TRBJ2-5; TRBD1 agrees at 8 bases. The CDR3 covers 15 residues. Germline loops: CDR1 SGHNT, CDR2 YYREEE (reference sequence). After removal of 0 bases from V and 5 bases from J, the junction contained 6 bases not matched to a gene. CDR3 loop: CASSLESGGGETQYF. The CDR3 nucleotides are TGTGCCAGCAGCTTGGAGTCAGGGGGCGGGGAGACCCAGTACTTC.

This clonotype was counted many times. V usage is TRBV20-1 and J usage is TRBJ2-2; 7 bases line up with TRBD2. Germline CDR1 and CDR2: DFQATT and SNEGSKA (reference sequence). Losses at the gene ends were 6 bases for V and 2 bases for J; bases not matched to a gene: 6. The CDR3 runs to 14 residues. Here the CDR3 reads CSAMTSRNTGELFF. As DNA, the CDR3 is TGCAGTGCGATGACTAGCAGAAACACCGGGGAGCTGTTTTTT.

V is TRBV5-1 and J is TRBJ2-2; the D gene is possibly TRBD1 (7 bases). The germline V gene encodes CDR1 SGHRS and CDR2 YFSETQ. V was cut by 5 bases and J by 3 bases, with 11 bases left in between. This CDR3 is built from 14 residues. The CDR3 nucleotides read TGCGCCAGCAGGGGCAGGGGGGACACCGGGGAGCTGTTTTTT. The encoded protein is CASRGRGDTGELFF.

This clonotype was found many times. The gene calls are TRBV18 and TRBJ2-3, with unresolved D. The germline gives CDR1 KGHSH, CDR2 LQKENI. The germline V and J ends were trimmed by 3 bases and 7 bases, with 8 bases remaining between them. The CDR3 has 12 residues. CDR3 residues: CASSPDTYTQYF. The DNA for the CDR3 is TGTGCCAGCTCACCTGACACCTATACGCAGTATTTT.

The table lists this clonotype with many counts. The genes are TRBV7-8 and TRBJ2-7; 7 bases line up with TRBD1. The CDR3 runs 15 residues. With V trimmed by 3 bases and J by 1 base, 6 bases remained unmatched. Germline values: CDR1 SGHVS, CDR2 FQNEAQ. The CDR3 is CASSLIPGQSYEQYF. For the CDR3, the DNA is TGTGCCAGCAGCTTGATCCCGGGACAGTCCTACGAGCAGTACTTC.

This clonotype has at least ten counts. The chain couples TRBV18 to TRBJ2-3, with D maybe TRBD1 (5 bases). The CDR3 has 16 residues. Trimming took 2 bases from V and 2 from J, leaving 14 bases between them. Germline V CDR1 and CDR2: KGHSH, LQKENI. The CDR3, as DNA: TGTGCCAGCTCACCAGAAGGGGTATCTAACACAGATACGCAGTATTTT. Translated: CASSPEGVSNTDTQYF.